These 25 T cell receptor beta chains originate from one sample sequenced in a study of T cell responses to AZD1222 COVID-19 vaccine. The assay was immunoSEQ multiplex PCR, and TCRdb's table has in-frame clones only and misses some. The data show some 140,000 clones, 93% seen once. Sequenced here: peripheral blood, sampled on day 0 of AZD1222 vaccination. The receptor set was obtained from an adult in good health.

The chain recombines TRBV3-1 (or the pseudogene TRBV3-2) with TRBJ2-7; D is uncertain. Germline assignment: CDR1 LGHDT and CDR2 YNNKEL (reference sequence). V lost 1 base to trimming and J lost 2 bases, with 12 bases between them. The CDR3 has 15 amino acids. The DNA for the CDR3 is TGTGCCAGCAGCCAAGGGTGGACCGATACCTACGAGCAGTACTTC. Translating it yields CASSQGWTDTYEQYF.

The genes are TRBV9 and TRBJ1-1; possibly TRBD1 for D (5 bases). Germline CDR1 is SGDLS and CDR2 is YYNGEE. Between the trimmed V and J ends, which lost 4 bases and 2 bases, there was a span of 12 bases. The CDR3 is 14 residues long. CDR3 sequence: CASSSSGTNTEAFF. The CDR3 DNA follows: TGTGCCAGCAGCTCATCCGGGACCAACACTGAAGCTTTCTTT.

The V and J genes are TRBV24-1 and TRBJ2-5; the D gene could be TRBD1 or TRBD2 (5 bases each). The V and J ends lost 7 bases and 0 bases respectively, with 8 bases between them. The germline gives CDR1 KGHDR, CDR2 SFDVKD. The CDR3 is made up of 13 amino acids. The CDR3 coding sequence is TGTGCCACCAGGGGACGGAACCAAGAGACCCAGTACTTC. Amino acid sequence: CATRGRNQETQYF.

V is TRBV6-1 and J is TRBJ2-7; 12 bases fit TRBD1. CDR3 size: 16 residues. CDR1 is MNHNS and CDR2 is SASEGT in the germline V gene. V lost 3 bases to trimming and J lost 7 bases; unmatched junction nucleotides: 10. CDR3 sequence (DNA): TGTGCCAGCAGTGACCGGGGGGGACAGGGGGCGAAGGAGCAGTACTTC. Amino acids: CASSDRGGQGAKEQYF.

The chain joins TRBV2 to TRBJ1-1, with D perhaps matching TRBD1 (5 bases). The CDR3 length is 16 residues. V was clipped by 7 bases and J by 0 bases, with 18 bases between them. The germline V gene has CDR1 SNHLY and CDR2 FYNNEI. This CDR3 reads CASKKGGAVLNTEAFF. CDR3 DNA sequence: TGTGCCAGCAAAAAGGGAGGGGCGGTATTGAACACTGAAGCTTTCTTT.

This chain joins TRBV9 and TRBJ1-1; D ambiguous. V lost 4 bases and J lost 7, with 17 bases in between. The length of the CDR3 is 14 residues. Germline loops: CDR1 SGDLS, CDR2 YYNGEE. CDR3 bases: TGTGCCAGCAGCCCCAGTGTCCACCAAGGTGAAGCTTTCTTT. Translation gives CASSPSVHQGEAFF.

The CDR3 DNA follows: TGTGCCAGCAGTCAGCGGGGGGGCGCTGAGCAGTTCTTC. Its translation: CASSQRGGAEQFF. The chain recombines TRBV6-2 or TRBV6-3 with TRBJ2-1; 10 bases match TRBD2. J was trimmed by 9 bases and V by 5 bases; bases with no gene match: 4. Germline lookup yields CDR1 MNHEY and CDR2 SVGEGT. The CDR3 covers 13 residues.

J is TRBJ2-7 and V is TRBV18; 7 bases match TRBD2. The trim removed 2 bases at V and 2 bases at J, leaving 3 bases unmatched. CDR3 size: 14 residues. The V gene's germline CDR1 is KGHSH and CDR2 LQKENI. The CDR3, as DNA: TGTGCCAGCTCACCAACGGGGGGAGCCTACGAGCAGTACTTC. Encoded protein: CASSPTGGAYEQYF.

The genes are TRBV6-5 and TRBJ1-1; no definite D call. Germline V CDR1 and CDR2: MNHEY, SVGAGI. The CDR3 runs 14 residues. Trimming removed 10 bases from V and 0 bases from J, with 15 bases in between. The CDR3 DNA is TGTGCCACCTGGGCCTCCTTCATGAACACTGAAGCTTTCTTT. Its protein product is CATWASFMNTEAFF.

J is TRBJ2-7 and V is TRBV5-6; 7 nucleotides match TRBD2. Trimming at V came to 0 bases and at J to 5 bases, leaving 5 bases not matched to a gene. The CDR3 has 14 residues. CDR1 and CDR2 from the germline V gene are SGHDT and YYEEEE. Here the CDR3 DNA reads TGTGCCAGCAGCTTGGGACTAGCCGTCGACGAGCAGTACTTC. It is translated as CASSLGLAVDEQYF.

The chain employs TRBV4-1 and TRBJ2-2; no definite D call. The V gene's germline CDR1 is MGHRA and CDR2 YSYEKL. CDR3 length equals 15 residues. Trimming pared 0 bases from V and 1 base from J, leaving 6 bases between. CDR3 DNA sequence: TGCGCCAGCAGCCAAGAATACTTGAACACCGGGGAGCTGTTTTTT. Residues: CASSQEYLNTGELFF.

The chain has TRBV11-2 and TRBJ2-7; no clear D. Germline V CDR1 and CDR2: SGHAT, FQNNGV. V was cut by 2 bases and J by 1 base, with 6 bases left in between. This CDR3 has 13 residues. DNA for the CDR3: TGTGCCAGCAGCTTACTAGGGTCCTACGAGCAGTACTTC. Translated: CASSLLGSYEQYF.

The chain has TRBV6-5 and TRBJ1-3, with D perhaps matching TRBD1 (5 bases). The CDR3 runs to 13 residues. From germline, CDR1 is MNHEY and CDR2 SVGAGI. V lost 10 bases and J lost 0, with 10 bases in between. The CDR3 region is CATSTVSGNTIYF. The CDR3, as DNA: TGTGCCACCTCGACAGTCTCTGGAAACACCATATATTTT.

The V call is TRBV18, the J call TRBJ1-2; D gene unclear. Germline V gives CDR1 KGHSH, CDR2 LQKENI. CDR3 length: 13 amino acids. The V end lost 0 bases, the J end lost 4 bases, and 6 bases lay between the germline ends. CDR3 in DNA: TGTGCCAGCTCACCACCTGGGGTCTATGGCTACACCTTC. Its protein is CASSPPGVYGYTF.

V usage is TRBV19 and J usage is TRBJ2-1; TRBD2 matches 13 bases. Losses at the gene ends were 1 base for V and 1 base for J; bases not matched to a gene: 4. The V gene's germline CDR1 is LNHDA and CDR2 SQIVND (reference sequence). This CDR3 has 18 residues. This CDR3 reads CASSIGLAGGSSYNEQFF. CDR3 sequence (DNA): TGTGCCAGTAGTATAGGACTAGCGGGGGGATCTTCCTACAATGAGCAGTTCTTC. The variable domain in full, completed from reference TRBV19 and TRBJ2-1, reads DGGITQSPKYLFRKEGQNVTLSCEQNLNHDAMYWYRQDPGQGLRLIYYSQIVNDFQKGDIAEGYSVSREKKESFPLTVTSAQKNPTAFYLCASSIGLAGGSSYNEQFFGPGTRLTVL.

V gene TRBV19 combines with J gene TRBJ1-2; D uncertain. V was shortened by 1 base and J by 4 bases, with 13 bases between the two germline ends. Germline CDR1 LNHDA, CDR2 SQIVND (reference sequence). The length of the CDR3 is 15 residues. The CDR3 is CASSIAGSGGYGYTF. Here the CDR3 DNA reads TGTGCCAGTAGTATAGCGGGCAGTGGTGGCTATGGCTACACCTTC.

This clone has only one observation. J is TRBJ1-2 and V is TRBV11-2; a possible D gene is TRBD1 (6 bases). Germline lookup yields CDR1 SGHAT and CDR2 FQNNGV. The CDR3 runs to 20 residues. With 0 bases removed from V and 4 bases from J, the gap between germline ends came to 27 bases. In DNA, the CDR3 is TGTGCCAGCAGCTTAGACACAGGGCCTCAAATGTTCCACCCAGGCTATGGCTACACCTTC. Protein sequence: CASSLDTGPQMFHPGYGYTF.

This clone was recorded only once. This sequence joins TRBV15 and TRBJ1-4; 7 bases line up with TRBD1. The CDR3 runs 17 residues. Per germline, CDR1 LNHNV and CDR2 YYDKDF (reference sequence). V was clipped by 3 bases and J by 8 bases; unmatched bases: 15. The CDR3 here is CATSREGARDVKEKLFF. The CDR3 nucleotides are TGTGCCACCAGCAGGGAGGGGGCGCGGGATGTTAAGGAAAAACTGTTTTTT.

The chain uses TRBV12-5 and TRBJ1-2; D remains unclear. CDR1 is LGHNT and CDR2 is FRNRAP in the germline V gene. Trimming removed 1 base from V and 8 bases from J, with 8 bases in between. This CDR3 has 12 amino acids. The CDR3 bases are TGTGCTAGTGGTTTGGGGCTGTACGGCTACACCTTC. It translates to CASGLGLYGYTF.

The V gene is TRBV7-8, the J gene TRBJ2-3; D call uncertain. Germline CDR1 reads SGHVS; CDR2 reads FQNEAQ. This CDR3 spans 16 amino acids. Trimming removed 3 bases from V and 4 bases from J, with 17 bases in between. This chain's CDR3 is CASSFPGLGGADTQYF. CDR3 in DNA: TGTGCCAGCAGCTTTCCTGGGCTAGGTGGGGCAGATACGCAGTATTTT.

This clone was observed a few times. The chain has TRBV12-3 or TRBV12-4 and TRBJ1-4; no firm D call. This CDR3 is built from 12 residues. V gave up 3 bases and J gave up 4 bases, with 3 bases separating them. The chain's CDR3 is CASSFNNEKLFF. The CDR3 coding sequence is TGTGCCAGCAGTTTCAATAATGAAAAACTGTTTTTT.

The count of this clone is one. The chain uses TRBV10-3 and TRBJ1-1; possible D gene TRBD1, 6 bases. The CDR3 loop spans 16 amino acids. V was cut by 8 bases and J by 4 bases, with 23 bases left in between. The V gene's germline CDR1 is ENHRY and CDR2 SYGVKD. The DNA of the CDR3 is TGTGCCATCGGAACAGGGAGACCCGGTGAGGTCACTGAAGCTTTCTTT. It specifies CAIGTGRPGEVTEAFF.

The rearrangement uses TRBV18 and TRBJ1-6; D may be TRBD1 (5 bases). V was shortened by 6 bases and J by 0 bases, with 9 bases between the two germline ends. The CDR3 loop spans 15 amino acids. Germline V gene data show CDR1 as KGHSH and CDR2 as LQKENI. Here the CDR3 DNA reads TGTGCCAGCTCTCGGGGGAGCTCCTATAATTCACCCCTCCACTTT. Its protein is CASSRGSSYNSPLHF.

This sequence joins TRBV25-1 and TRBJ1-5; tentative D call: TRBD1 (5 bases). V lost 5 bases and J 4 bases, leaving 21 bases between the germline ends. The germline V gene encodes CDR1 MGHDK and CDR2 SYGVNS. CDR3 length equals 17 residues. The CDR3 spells CASSPPGADSNNQPQHF. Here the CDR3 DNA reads TGTGCCAGCAGTCCCCCTGGGGCCGACAGTAATAATCAGCCCCAGCATTTT.

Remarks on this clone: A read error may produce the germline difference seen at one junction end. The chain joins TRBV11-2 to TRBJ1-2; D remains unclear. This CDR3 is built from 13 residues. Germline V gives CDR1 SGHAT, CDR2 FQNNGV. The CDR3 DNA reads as TGTGCCAGCAGCTTAGATCCTAAATATGGCTACACCTTC. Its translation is CASSLDPKYGYTF.